This is a list of T cell receptor beta chains from one sample in a study of CD8 T cells in Susac syndrome. TCRdb fed the immunoSEQ multiplex PCR reads into MiXCR, producing one record per CDR3 protein. The repertoire has 70,000 or so distinct CDR3 sequences, approximately 95% of them found once; the top ten carry roughly 0.22%. The sample comprised CD8+ T cells from PBMCs. Source of these receptors: a human donor in good health. Each CDR3 is given without its conserved first and last residue. D genes are given only for firm matches.

TRBD1,TRBV7-9,TRBJ2-5,ASSYWDRVDQY
TRBD2,TRBV4-1,TRBJ2-2,ASSQEPLAGGNTGELF
.,TRBV28,TRBJ1-1,ATVELMNTEAF
.,TRBV9,TRBJ2-2,ASSVGMGTGELF
.,TRBV5-1,TRBJ2-7,ASSLTAPSSYEQY
.,TRBV5-1,TRBJ2-5,ASSFTTTGQETQY
.,TRBV7-3,TRBJ2-1,ASSPGKNEQF
TRBD1,TRBV7-9,TRBJ1-1,ASSGGGYDTEAF
TRBD2,TRBV6-5,TRBJ2-3,ASSYSTSGGTDTQY
.,TRBV18,TRBJ2-3,ASSPDTDTQY
TRBD1,TRBV12-3/TRBV12-4,TRBJ2-6,ASSPDRGREGANVLT
TRBD2,TRBV7-6,TRBJ2-4,ASSLGTGGRENIQY
.,TRBV5-1,TRBJ1-2,ASSLRPNYGYT
TRBD1,TRBV27,TRBJ2-2,ASSLLAQGTGDTGELF
.,TRBV12-3/TRBV12-4,TRBJ2-1,ASSLDWEQF
.,TRBV3-1,TRBJ1-2,ASSPPARFDGYT